This T cell receptor beta chain came from a study of vaccination and CD4 T cells after COVID-19. At the Johns Hopkins FTIC core, DNA taken from cultured CD4+ T cells was sequenced by way of the Oncomine TCR Beta short-read assay. TCRdb itself ran the PCR reads through MiXCR, one entry per CDR3 protein. Among 7,000 to 10,000 distinct CDR3 sequences listed, roughly 40% were seen once. V dropped 5 bases and J dropped 12; count of bases not matched to a gene: 10. Germline V lookup: CDR1 LNHDA, CDR2 SQIVND (reference sequence). The CDR3 has 16 residues. Indicated treatment: approximately nine-day PBMC culture with coronavirus spike peptide pools or control peptides (ViraFEST assay). These CD4+ T cells came from an unexposed donor, sampled before the COVID-19 pandemic (2011-2018). With respect to this clonotype: Its antigen is as yet unknown.

The specimen was CD4+ T cells from blood, cultured in vitro. The clonotype was recovered from a human donor in good health. This rearrangement joins TRBV19 to TRBJ2-1; TRBD2 agrees at 16 bases. Here the CDR3 DNA reads TGTGCCAGTAGTCCTCCTGGGACTAGCGGGAGGGCCAGGCAGTTCTTC. This sequence encodes CASSPPGTSGRARQFF.